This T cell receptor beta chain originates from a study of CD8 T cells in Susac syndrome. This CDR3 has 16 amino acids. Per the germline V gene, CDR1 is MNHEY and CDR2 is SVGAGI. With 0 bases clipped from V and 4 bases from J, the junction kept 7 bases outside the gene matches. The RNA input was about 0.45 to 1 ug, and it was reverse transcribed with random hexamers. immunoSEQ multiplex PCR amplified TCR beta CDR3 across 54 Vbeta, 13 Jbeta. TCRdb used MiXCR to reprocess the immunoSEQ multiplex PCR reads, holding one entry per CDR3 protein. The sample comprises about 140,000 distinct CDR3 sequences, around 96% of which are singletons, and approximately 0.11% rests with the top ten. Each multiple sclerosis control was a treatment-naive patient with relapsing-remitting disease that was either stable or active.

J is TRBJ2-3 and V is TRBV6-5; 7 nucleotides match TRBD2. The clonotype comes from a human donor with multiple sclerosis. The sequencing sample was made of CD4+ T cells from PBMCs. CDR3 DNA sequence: TGTGCCAGCAGTTACTCGTGGGCGGGAGTATCAGATACGCAGTATTTT. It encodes CASSYSWAGVSDTQYF.